Presented here are 28 T cell receptor beta chains from one specimen sequenced in a study of T cells in Graves' hyperthyroidism and ophthalmopathy. Template material for amplifying TCR beta CDR3 regions consisted of RNA transcripts. RT-PCR in the first round (using the HTBI primer set) targeted the TCR CDR3. Via MiXCR, TCRdb re-called the multiplex PCR reads, giving one row per CDR3 protein. The sample records approximately 740,000 distinct CDR3 sequences, 13% to 15% being singletons. The sequencing input was blood. All receptors come from a woman under 30 with Graves' hyperthyroidism.

The genes are TRBV7-2 and TRBJ2-1; 14 bases agree with TRBD2. Germline CDR1 reads SGHTA; CDR2 reads FQGNSA. V was clipped by 1 base and J by 4 bases; unmatched bases: 6. CDR3 length equals 18 residues. CDR3 in amino acids: CASSLGLAGGIPYNEQFF. Written as DNA, the CDR3 is TGTGCCAGCAGCTTAGGACTAGCGGGAGGGATTCCGTACAATGAGCAGTTCTTC.

This clonotype was counted only a few times. The chain combines TRBV6-6 with TRBJ1-1; D might be TRBD1 (5 bases). The CDR3 spans 15 residues. In germline, CDR1 is MNHNY, CDR2 SVGAGI (reference sequence). V was pared by 1 base and J by 4 bases, with 13 bases between. Written as DNA, the CDR3 is TGTGCCAGCAGTTACTGGAGGGGACGGCCCACTGAAGCTTTCTTT. It translates to CASSYWRGRPTEAFF.

In its sample, this clonotype was seen many times. The chain employs TRBV28 and TRBJ2-7; D gene uncertain. Germline V gene lookup returns CDR1 MDHEN and CDR2 SYDVKM. Trimming removed 1 base at V and 4 bases at J, with 5 bases between. This CDR3 region has 12 residues. CDR3 sequence (DNA): TGTGCCAGCAGTTTATTTCAGTACGAGCAGTACTTC. It translates to CASSLFQYEQYF.

This clonotype has only a few counts. The rearrangement joins TRBV29-1 to TRBJ2-2, with D possibly TRBD1 on 6 matching bases. The CDR3 runs to 15 residues. Trimming took 7 bases from V and 0 from J, leaving 15 bases between them. Germline V gene lookup returns CDR1 SQVTM and CDR2 ANQGSEA. The CDR3 loop is CSARAGTTNTGELFF. The CDR3 region has the DNA TGCAGCGCTAGGGCCGGGACAACGAACACCGGGGAGCTGTTTTTT.

The CDR3 DNA reads as TGTGCCAGCAGTTACCCTGGCTACACCTTC. The encoded protein is CASSYPGYTF. The genes are TRBV6-2 or TRBV6-3 and TRBJ1-2, with D unresolved. V was shortened by 2 bases and J by 7 bases, with 2 bases between the two germline ends. Germline-derived CDR1 and CDR2 are MNHEY and SVGEGT. This CDR3 has 10 residues.

Many counts were recorded for this clonotype. An end of the junction differs from the germline gene, which may be a read error. The chain couples TRBV20-1 to TRBJ2-3, with 8 bases identical to TRBD1. Germline-derived CDR1 and CDR2 are DFQATT and SNEGSKA (reference sequence). There are 14 residues in the CDR3. The CDR3 nucleotides are TGCAGTACTAGAAGGACAGGGATCACAGATACGCAGTATTTT. As protein: CSTRRTGITDTQYF.

This clonotype showed up just a few times. The V call is TRBV20-1, the J call TRBJ1-5, with D possibly TRBD1 on 5 matching bases. Trimming shortened V by 6 bases and J by 6 bases, and 18 bases separated the two germline ends. The CDR3 runs 14 residues. The germline V gene has CDR1 DFQATT and CDR2 SNEGSKA (reference sequence). DNA for the CDR3: TGCAGTGCCCAGGGAGTCCATGAAGGTCAGCCCCAGCATTTT. Residues: CSAQGVHEGQPQHF.

This chain joins TRBV5-4 and TRBJ2-3; no definite D call. The V end lost 0 bases, the J end lost 3 bases, and 14 bases lay between the germline ends. CDR1 and CDR2 (germline): SGHNT, YYREEE (reference sequence). CDR3 length: 16 residues. CDR3 residues: CASSLVIRRSTDTQYF. The DNA of the CDR3 is TGTGCCAGCAGCTTGGTGATAAGGAGAAGTACAGATACGCAGTATTTT.

This clonotype has at least ten counts. The V and J genes are TRBV5-1 and TRBJ1-1; 7 positions agree with TRBD1. V lost 4 bases to trimming and J lost 1 base; unmatched junction nucleotides: 7. The CDR3 is 15 amino acids. Germline values: CDR1 SGHRS, CDR2 YFSETQ. DNA for the CDR3: TGCGCCAGCAGCCGACAGGGAGGGGAGAACACTGAAGCTTTCTTT. This sequence encodes CASSRQGGENTEAFF.

This clonotype was observed many times. The genes are TRBV6-2 or TRBV6-3 and TRBJ2-2; 8 bases fit TRBD2. The CDR3 contains 17 residues. Germline assignment: CDR1 MNHEY and CDR2 SVGEGT. V trimming: 7 bases; J trimming: 5 bases; junction bases outside the gene matches: 15. The CDR3, as DNA: TGTGCCAGCATTCTCCGGGGGGGACTAGTGACGACCGGGGAGCTGTTTTTT. It translates to CASILRGGLVTTGELFF.

This clonotype was detected ten times or more. The J gene is TRBJ2-7, the V gene TRBV9, with D possibly matching TRBD2 (6 bases). The CDR3 contains 14 residues. The germline CDR1 and CDR2 sequences are SGDLS and YYNGEE. Trimming took off 4 bases at V and 2 bases at J, with 13 bases between the two ends. DNA for the CDR3: TGTGCCAGCAGCCCGGGCGGGGACCCCTACGAGCAGTACTTC. Translated, it gives CASSPGGDPYEQYF.

This clonotype was detected ten times or more. This chain joins TRBV20-1 and TRBJ1-1, with 7 bases that match TRBD1. CDR3 size: 15 residues. CDR1 and CDR2 from the germline V gene are DFQATT and SNEGSKA (reference sequence). Trimming at V came to 0 bases and at J to 3 bases, leaving 7 bases not matched to a gene. The CDR3 loop is CSARDLGRGDTEAFF. The CDR3 coding sequence is TGCAGTGCTAGAGATCTAGGCAGGGGGGACACTGAAGCTTTCTTT.

This clonotype was seen repeatedly, ten times or more. The chain recombines TRBV7-9 with TRBJ2-1; D perhaps matches TRBD2 (6 bases). Germline-derived CDR1 and CDR2 are SEHNR and FQNEAQ (reference sequence). This CDR3 has 15 amino acids. The V gene lost 4 bases and the J gene lost 2 bases, with 12 bases spanning the gap. This chain's CDR3 is CASSSVRGTYNEQFF. Written as DNA, the CDR3 is TGTGCCAGCAGCTCCGTTCGCGGGACCTACAATGAGCAGTTCTTC. The full variable domain, with the rest looked up from reference TRBV7-9 and TRBJ2-1, is DTGVSQNPRHKITKRGQNVTFRCDPISEHNRLYWYRQTLGQGPEFLTYFQNEAQLEKSRLLSDRFSAERPKGSFSTLEIQRTEQGDSAMYLCASSSVRGTYNEQFFGPGTRLTVL.

This clonotype showed up many times. The chain employs TRBV11-2 and TRBJ2-5, with D uncertain. V was cut by 1 base and J by 0 bases, with 6 bases left in between. The CDR3 is 14 amino acids. CDR1 is SGHAT, CDR2 FQNNGV, per germline. CDR3 coding DNA: TGTGCCAGCAGCTTAGCCTACAACCAAGAGACCCAGTACTTC. The encoded protein is CASSLAYNQETQYF.

The chain recombines TRBV4-3 with TRBJ1-5; tentatively, D is TRBD1 (5 bases). Per germline, CDR1 LGHNA and CDR2 YSLEER. Trimming removed 4 bases at V and 0 bases at J, with 10 bases between. This CDR3 comprises 15 residues. CDR3 DNA sequence: TGCGCCAGCAGCCGGACAACAGGTAGCAATCAGCCCCAGCATTTT. It codes for CASSRTTGSNQPQHF.

Many counts were recorded for this clonotype. The V and J genes are TRBV4-1 and TRBJ1-1; D unresolved. The V gene's germline CDR1 is MGHRA and CDR2 YSYEKL. Trimming took off 0 bases at V and 4 bases at J, with 6 bases between the two ends. This CDR3 spans 13 amino acids. The CDR3 region is CASSQDLPTEAFF. Written as DNA, the CDR3 is TGCGCCAGCAGCCAAGATTTGCCCACTGAAGCTTTCTTT.

This clonotype was picked up a small number of times. The chain is built from TRBV12-3 or TRBV12-4 and TRBJ2-5; D is possibly TRBD1 or TRBD2 (5 bases each). The CDR3 is 13 amino acids. V was pared by 5 bases and J by 7 bases, with 14 bases between. DNA of the CDR3: TGTGCCAGCAGTCGCCTGAGGGGAATGACCCAGTACTTC. Its protein product is CASSRLRGMTQYF.

This clonotype was detected many times. V and J are TRBV7-2 and TRBJ2-3, with TRBD1 as a possible D gene (6 bases). CDR1 SGHTA and CDR2 FQGNSA come from the germline V gene. The CDR3 runs 16 residues. V lost 6 bases, J lost 0 bases, and 16 bases lay in between. The CDR3 here is CASSLQGASSTDTQYF. CDR3 DNA sequence: TGTGCCAGCAGTCTACAGGGAGCTTCTAGCACAGATACGCAGTATTTT.

This clonotype was observed at least ten times. The chain has TRBV14 and TRBJ1-1; perhaps TRBD1 as D (6 bases). This CDR3 has 16 residues. Trimming removed 3 bases from V and 0 bases from J, with 14 bases in between. Germline CDR1 SGHDN, CDR2 FVKESK. CDR3 bases: TGTGCCAGCAGCCACTGGAGGGGGTCAATGAACACTGAAGCTTTCTTT. This encodes CASSHWRGSMNTEAFF.

This chain joins TRBV7-2 and TRBJ2-3; possible D gene TRBD2, 6 bases. V lost 1 base to trimming and J lost 6 bases, with 8 bases between them. There are 13 residues in the CDR3. Germline V gene sequence: CDR1 SGHTA, CDR2 FQGNSA. Here the CDR3 DNA reads TGTGCCAGCAGCTTAGTACGGGAGGATACGCAGTATTTT. It specifies CASSLVREDTQYF.

This clonotype was detected many times. The genes are TRBV4-1 and TRBJ2-3; D gene unclear. Germline loops: CDR1 MGHRA, CDR2 YSYEKL. The CDR3 extends over 18 amino acids. V was clipped by 4 bases and J by 4 bases, with 24 bases between them. DNA for the CDR3: TGCGCCAGCAGCCCCACCCCCAGCGTTGGTTTGCTCCCAGATACGCAGTATTTT. Encoded protein: CASSPTPSVGLLPDTQYF.

Ten or more counts support this clonotype. V and J are TRBV2 and TRBJ2-1, with 8 positions matching TRBD1. The CDR3 covers 13 residues. V lost 11 bases, J lost 4 bases, and 7 bases stayed unmatched. Germline lookup yields CDR1 SNHLY and CDR2 FYNNEI. CDR3 coding DNA: TGTGCCGGGGGACAGGACCATTACAATGAGCAGTTCTTC. It translates to CAGGQDHYNEQFF.

To note about this clonotype: Since a much larger clone is just one base distant, this may be a read error. V gene TRBV20-1 combines with J gene TRBJ1-2; a possible D gene is TRBD1 (6 bases). The CDR3 has 15 residues. Germline V gene data show CDR1 as DFQATT and CDR2 as SNEGSKA (reference sequence). As DNA, the CDR3 is TGCGGTGCTAGAGCCCTAGGGGGGAGGTCAGTTGGCTACACCTTC. This codes for CGARALGGRSVGYTF.

This clonotype was seen more than once but under ten times. V and J are TRBV12-3 or TRBV12-4 and TRBJ1-1; no firm D call. The V end was cut by 3 bases, the J end by 3 bases, with 11 bases between. The CDR3 spans 14 residues. The CDR3 protein is CASSFREEDTEAFF. DNA for the CDR3: TGTGCCAGCAGTTTTAGGGAAGAGGACACTGAAGCTTTCTTT.

This clonotype was recorded at least ten times. V gene TRBV9 combines with J gene TRBJ2-1; the D gene is possibly TRBD2 (6 bases). Germline loops: CDR1 SGDLS, CDR2 YYNGEE. The germline V and J ends were trimmed by 0 bases and 4 bases, with 23 bases remaining between them. This CDR3 is built from 19 residues. The CDR3: CASSVEGSEVLGTYNEQFF. In DNA, the CDR3 is TGTGCCAGCAGCGTAGAGGGTAGCGAGGTCCTAGGGACTTACAATGAGCAGTTCTTC.

This clonotype was seen ten or more times. The chain carries TRBV3-1 and TRBJ1-6; D not certain. The germline V gene has CDR1 LGHDT and CDR2 YNNKEL (reference sequence). The V and J ends lost 6 bases and 7 bases respectively, with 13 bases between them. The CDR3 consists of 14 residues. CDR3 DNA sequence: TGTGCCAGCAGACCTGGAGTATTCAATTCACCCCTCCACTTT. It translates to CASRPGVFNSPLHF.

This clonotype was observed at least ten times. The V and J genes are TRBV6-1 and TRBJ1-2; no definite D call. The length of the CDR3 is 12 residues. Germline V CDR1 and CDR2: MNHNS, SASEGT. V shed 6 bases and J shed 5 bases, with 10 bases lying between them. CDR3 protein: CASSVVYYGYTF. The CDR3 nucleotides are TGTGCCAGCAGCGTCGTTTATTATGGCTACACCTTC.

This clonotype was found many times. The genes are TRBV6-2 or TRBV6-3 and TRBJ1-1; no clear D gene. Between the trimmed V and J ends, which lost 0 bases and 5 bases, there was a span of 4 bases. Germline V CDR1 and CDR2: MNHEY, SVGEGT. This CDR3 spans 12 amino acids. CDR3 sequence: CASSYSVTEAFF. CDR3 DNA: TGTGCCAGCAGTTACTCGGTGACTGAAGCTTTCTTT.